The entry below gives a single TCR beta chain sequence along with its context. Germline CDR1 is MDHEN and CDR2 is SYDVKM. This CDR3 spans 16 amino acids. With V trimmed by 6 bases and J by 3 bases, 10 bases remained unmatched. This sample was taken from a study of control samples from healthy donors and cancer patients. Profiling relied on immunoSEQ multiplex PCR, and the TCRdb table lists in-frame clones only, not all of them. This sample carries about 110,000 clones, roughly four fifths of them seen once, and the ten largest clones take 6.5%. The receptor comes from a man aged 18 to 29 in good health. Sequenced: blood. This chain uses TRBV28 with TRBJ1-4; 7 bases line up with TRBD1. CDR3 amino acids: CASRQQGQASNEKLFF. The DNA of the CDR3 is TGTGCCAGCAGGCAACAGGGGCAGGCTTCTAATGAAAAACTGTTTTTT. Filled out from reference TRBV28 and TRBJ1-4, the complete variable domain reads DVKVTQSSRYLVKRTGEKVFLECVQDMDHENMFWYRQDPGLGLRLIYFSYDVKMKEKGDIPEGYSVSREKKERFSLILESASTNQTSMYLCASRQQGQASNEKLFFGSGTQLSVL.